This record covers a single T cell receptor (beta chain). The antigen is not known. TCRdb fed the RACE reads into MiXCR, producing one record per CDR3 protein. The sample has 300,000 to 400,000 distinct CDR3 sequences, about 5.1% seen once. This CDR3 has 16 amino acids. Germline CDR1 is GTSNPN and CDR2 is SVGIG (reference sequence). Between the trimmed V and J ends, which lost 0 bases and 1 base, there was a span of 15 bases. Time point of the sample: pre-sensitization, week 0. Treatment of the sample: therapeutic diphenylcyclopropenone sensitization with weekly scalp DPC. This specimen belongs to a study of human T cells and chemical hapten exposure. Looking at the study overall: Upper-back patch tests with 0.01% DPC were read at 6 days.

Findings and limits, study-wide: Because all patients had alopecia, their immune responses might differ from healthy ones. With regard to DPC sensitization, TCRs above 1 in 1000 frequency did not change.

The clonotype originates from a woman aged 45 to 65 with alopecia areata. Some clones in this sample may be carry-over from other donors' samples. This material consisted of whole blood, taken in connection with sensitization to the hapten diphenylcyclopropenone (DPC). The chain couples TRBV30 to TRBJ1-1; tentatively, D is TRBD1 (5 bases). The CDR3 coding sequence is TGTGCCTGGAGTGTAATGTCTGGGGGTCCGAACACTGAAGCTTTCTTT. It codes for CAWSVMSGGPNTEAFF.